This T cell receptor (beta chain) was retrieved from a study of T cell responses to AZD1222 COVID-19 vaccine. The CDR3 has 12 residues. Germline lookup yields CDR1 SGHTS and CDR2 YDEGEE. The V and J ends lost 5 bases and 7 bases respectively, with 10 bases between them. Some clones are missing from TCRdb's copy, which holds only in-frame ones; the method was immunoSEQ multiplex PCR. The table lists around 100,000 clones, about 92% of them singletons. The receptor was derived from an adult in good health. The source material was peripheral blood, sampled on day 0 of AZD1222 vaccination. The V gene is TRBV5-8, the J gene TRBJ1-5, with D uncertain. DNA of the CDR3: TGTGCCAGCAGTTTTGGGCGGCAGCCCCAGCATTTT. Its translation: CASSFGRQPQHF.